The 15 T cell receptor beta chains below were found in one sample sequenced in a study of blood T cells in healthy people across ages. A second PCR, run for 7 to 11 cycles, used a sample-barcoded 5' primer plus a J-beta primer mix. TCRdb fed the 5' RACE reads into MiXCR, producing one record per CDR3 protein. Among hundreds of thousands of distinct CDR3 sequences listed, around three fifths were seen once. The sample taken for sequencing was blood. These receptors came from a man aged 60 to 75 in good health.

The chain couples TRBV5-1 to TRBJ1-1; D not resolved. The CDR3 contains 14 residues. In germline, CDR1 is SGHRS, CDR2 YFSETQ. V was trimmed by 4 bases and J by 0 bases, leaving 10 bases between them. CDR3 sequence (DNA): TGCGCCAGCAGCATCACACGGATGAACACTGAAGCTTTCTTT. It codes for CASSITRMNTEAFF. Drawing the rest from reference TRBV5-1 and TRBJ1-1, the complete variable domain is KAGVTQTPRYLIKTRGQQVTLSCSPISGHRSVSWYQQTPGQGLQFLFEYFSETQRNKGNFPGRFSGRQFSNSRSEMNVSTLELGDSALYLCASSITRMNTEAFFGQGTRLTVV.

This clonotype was picked up a small number of times. The CDR3 DNA sequence: TGTGCCAGCAGCGTAGGACAGCTGAACACTGAAGCTTTCTTT. Translation: CASSVGQLNTEAFF. The V call is TRBV7-2, the J call TRBJ1-1; TRBD1 is a possible D gene (6 bases). This CDR3 has 14 residues. The ends were cut back, 5 bases at V and 0 bases at J, with 10 bases in the middle. Germline V lookup: CDR1 SGHTA, CDR2 FQGNSA.

In this sample, this clonotype turned up a few times. The J gene is TRBJ2-3, the V gene TRBV6-4; D perhaps matches TRBD2 (6 bases). V was cut by 0 bases and J by 0 bases, with 13 bases left in between. The CDR3 spans 17 residues. The germline gives CDR1 MRHNA, CDR2 SNTAGT. This chain's CDR3 is CASSDSALATSTDTQYF. The CDR3 DNA reads as TGTGCCAGCAGTGACTCGGCGCTAGCGACTAGCACAGATACGCAGTATTTT.

This clonotype was picked up one time. CDR3 amino acids: CSAQRGGVNEQFF. The CDR3 bases are TGCAGTGCTCAGCGGGGGGGCGTCAATGAGCAGTTCTTC. The chain links TRBV20-1 to TRBJ2-1, with 10 bases identical to TRBD2. Germline V gene data show CDR1 as DFQATT and CDR2 as SNEGSKA (reference sequence). The V and J ends lost 5 bases and 6 bases, in that order; junction bases with no gene match: 4. CDR3 length: 13 amino acids.

The chain uses TRBV7-9 and TRBJ2-3; 7 nucleotides agree with TRBD1. V shed 5 bases, J shed 2 bases, and the junction held 4 bases outside the gene matches. CDR1 is SEHNR, CDR2 FQNEAQ, per germline (reference sequence). This CDR3 is built from 14 residues. CDR3 DNA: TGTGCCAGCAGCATGACAGGGATCACAGATACGCAGTATTTT. It specifies CASSMTGITDTQYF.

The CDR3 DNA follows: TGCAGTGCCTCCACCGGGGGGACTACCTCCTACGAGCAGTACTTC. It yields the protein CSASTGGTTSYEQYF. The chain is built from TRBV20-1 and TRBJ2-7; 7 nucleotides match TRBD2. V was clipped by 6 bases and J by 0 bases; unmatched bases: 11. This CDR3 comprises 15 residues. Germline CDR1 reads DFQATT; CDR2 reads SNEGSKA (reference sequence).

V and J are TRBV20-1 and TRBJ2-6; D gene ambiguous. This CDR3 is 13 amino acids long. Per the germline V gene, CDR1 is DFQATT and CDR2 is SNEGSKA (reference sequence). V was shortened by 6 bases and J by 4 bases, with 10 bases between the two germline ends. CDR3 bases: TGCAGTGCCTATATGGTAGGGGCCAACGTCCTGACTTTC. Translated: CSAYMVGANVLTF.

The chain employs TRBV6-2 or TRBV6-3 and TRBJ2-7; D is possibly TRBD1 or TRBD2 (6 bases each). V dropped 6 bases and J dropped 6 bases, with 24 bases sitting between them. The CDR3 runs to 16 residues. The V gene's germline CDR1 is MNHEY and CDR2 SVGEGT. The DNA for the CDR3 is TGTGCCAGCAGCTCTCTTACGGGGGCACCTCTGAGCGAGCAGTACTTC. This encodes CASSSLTGAPLSEQYF.

This clonotype has more than one count but fewer than ten. The chain combines TRBV20-1 with TRBJ2-1, with 8 bases matching TRBD2. Germline V gene data show CDR1 as DFQATT and CDR2 as SNEGSKA (reference sequence). The V segment lost 0 bases and the J segment 3 bases; nucleotides outside the gene matches: 4. This CDR3 is built from 15 residues. The DNA of the CDR3 is TGCAGTGCTAGAGATGGGCGGGGGGACTACAATGAGCAGTTCTTC. This encodes CSARDGRGDYNEQFF.

This clonotype has a single count. This rearrangement joins TRBV15 to TRBJ2-3, with no clear D. The germline gives CDR1 LNHNV, CDR2 YYDKDF (reference sequence). Trimming took off 0 bases at V and 6 bases at J, with 13 bases between the two ends. The CDR3 extends over 15 amino acids. The CDR3 nucleotides are TGTGCCACCAGCAGAGATGGGCTTCCCCCGGATACGCAGTATTTT. This gives the protein CATSRDGLPPDTQYF.

The V gene is TRBV20-1, the J gene TRBJ2-1; D is uncertain. Germline CDR1 reads DFQATT; CDR2 reads SNEGSKA (reference sequence). V lost 6 bases, J lost 3 bases, and 15 bases lay in between. The CDR3 contains 14 residues. The CDR3 coding sequence is TGCAGTGCCCCCTTTCCCCTGGGCTACAATGAGCAGTTCTTC. Its protein product is CSAPFPLGYNEQFF.

The J gene is TRBJ2-5, the V gene TRBV7-2, with D perhaps matching TRBD1 or TRBD2 (5 bases each). CDR1 is SGHTA, CDR2 FQGNSA, per germline. The V and J ends lost 2 bases and 2 bases respectively, with 15 bases between them. This CDR3 region has 16 residues. The CDR3 nucleotides are TGTGCCAGCAGCTTATGGGGGTCAGCCGGGCAAGAGACCCAGTACTTC. This sequence encodes CASSLWGSAGQETQYF.

In this sample, this clonotype turned up a few times. The chain couples TRBV29-1 to TRBJ1-1, with TRBD1 as a possible D gene (5 bases). CDR3 length: 14 amino acids. The germline CDR1 and CDR2 sequences are SQVTM and ANQGSEA. V lost 1 base, J lost 4 bases, and 13 bases lay in between. CDR3 DNA sequence: TGCAGCGTTGAAGTTAAGGGGAGGGTCACTGAAGCTTTCTTT. This translates into CSVEVKGRVTEAFF.

This clonotype has a single count. The chain combines TRBV24-1 with TRBJ1-1, with TRBD1 as a possible D gene (5 bases). The CDR3 totals 11 residues. Trimming took off 2 bases at V and 12 bases at J, with 9 bases between the two ends. Germline V gene lookup returns CDR1 KGHDR and CDR2 SFDVKD. The CDR3 sequence is CATSDWQGTFF. The CDR3, as DNA: TGTGCCACCAGTGATTGGCAGGGAACTTTCTTT.

The table lists this clonotype with a count of one. One end of the junction is discordant with germline, which a read error may explain. The chain carries TRBV12-3 or TRBV12-4 and TRBJ1-2; 7 bases line up with TRBD1. The CDR3 is made up of 14 amino acids. The CDR3 region has the DNA TGTGCCAGCAGTCTCACCGGGACAGCCTGTGGCTACAACTTC. Protein: CASSLTGTACGYNF.